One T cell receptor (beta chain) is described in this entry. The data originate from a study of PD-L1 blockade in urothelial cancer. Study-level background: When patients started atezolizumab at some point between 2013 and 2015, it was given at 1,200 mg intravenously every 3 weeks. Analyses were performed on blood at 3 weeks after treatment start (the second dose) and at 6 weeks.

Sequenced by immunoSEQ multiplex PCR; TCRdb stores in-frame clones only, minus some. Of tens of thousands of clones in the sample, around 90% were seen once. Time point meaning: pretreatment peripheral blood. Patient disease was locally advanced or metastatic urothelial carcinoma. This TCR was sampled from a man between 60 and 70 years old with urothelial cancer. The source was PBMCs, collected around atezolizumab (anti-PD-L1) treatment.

In nucleotides, the CDR3 is TGTGCCAGCAGCTTGAGGGCCCGGAACACCGGGGAGCTGTTTTTT. It is translated as CASSLRARNTGELFF. The chain recombines TRBV2 with TRBJ2-2, with D possibly TRBD2 on 5 matching bases. Germline lookup yields CDR1 SNHLY and CDR2 FYNNEI. V lost 6 bases, J lost 1 base, and 12 bases lay in between. The CDR3 has 15 residues.